Below, one TCR beta chain is given with its context. The data are from a study of spatial heterogeneity in lung cancer. Across the study: There were 72 donors, all of them untreated patients with early-stage non-small cell lung cancer. A consistent excess of beta-chain over alpha-chain sequences was detected.

TCRdb ran MiXCR on the 5' RACE reads and lists one entry per CDR3 protein. The sample yields about 120,000 distinct CDR3 sequences, 9.5% to 15% seen once. The germline CDR1 and CDR2 sequences are MDHEN and SYDVKM. The CDR3 consists of 16 residues. The V end lost 6 bases, the J end lost 0 bases, and 14 bases lay between the germline ends. Described time point: blood at routine non-recurrence follow-up after resection. In each case, whole RNA from tumor, nontumor lung or frozen PBMC was sequenced unsorted. The rearrangement uses TRBV28 and TRBJ2-2; D is possibly TRBD1 (6 bases). Here the sequenced sample was PBMCs, taken at follow-up. The TCR sequence derives from a male donor with early-stage non-small cell lung cancer. CDR3: CASSLTGPTNTGELFF. The CDR3 DNA is TGTGCCAGCAGCCTGACAGGCCCCACGAACACCGGGGAGCTGTTTTTT. Full variable domain (missing parts from reference TRBV28 and TRBJ2-2): DVKVTQSSRYLVKRTGEKVFLECVQDMDHENMFWYRQDPGLGLRLIYFSYDVKMKEKGDIPEGYSVSREKKERFSLILESASTNQTSMYLCASSLTGPTNTGELFFGEGSRLTVL.